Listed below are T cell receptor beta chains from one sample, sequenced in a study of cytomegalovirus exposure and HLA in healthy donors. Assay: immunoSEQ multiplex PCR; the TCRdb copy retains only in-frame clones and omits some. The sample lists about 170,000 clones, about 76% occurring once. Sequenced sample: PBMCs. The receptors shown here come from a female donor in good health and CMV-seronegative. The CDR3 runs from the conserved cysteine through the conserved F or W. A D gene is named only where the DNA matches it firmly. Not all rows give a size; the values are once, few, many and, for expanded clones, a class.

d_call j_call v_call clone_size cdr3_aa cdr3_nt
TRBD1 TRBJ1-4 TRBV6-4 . CASSRTGTGNNEKLFF TGTGCCAGCTCCCGCACCGGGACAGGGAATAATGAAAAACTGTTTTTT
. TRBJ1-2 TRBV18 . CASSPGGERGYGYTF TGTGCCAGCTCACCAGGGGGGGAACGAGGCTATGGCTACACCTTC
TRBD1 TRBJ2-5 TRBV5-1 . CASSPQAGGRTIQETQYF TGCGCCAGCAGCCCCCAGGCAGGGGGCAGGACTATCCAAGAGACCCAGTACTTC
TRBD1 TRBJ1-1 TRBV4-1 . CASSPFGGQGMNTEAFF TGCGCCAGCAGCCCTTTCGGGGGACAGGGCATGAACACTGAAGCTTTCTTT
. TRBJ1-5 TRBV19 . CASSITGRAFNQPQHF TGTGCCAGTAGTATAACGGGGAGGGCCTTCAATCAGCCCCAGCATTTT
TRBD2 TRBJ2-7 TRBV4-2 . CASSQLLAVRSYEQYF TGTGCCAGCAGCCAGTTACTAGCGGTGCGCTCCTACGAGCAGTACTTC
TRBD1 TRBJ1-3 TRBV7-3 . CASGGTERNTIYF TGTGCCAGCGGCGGGACAGAACGAAACACCATATATTTT
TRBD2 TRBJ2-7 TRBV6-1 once CASSRLVGGGEQYF TGTGCCAGCAGCAGACTAGTTGGCGGGGGGGAGCAGTACTTC
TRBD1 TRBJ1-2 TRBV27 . CASRWTGGEYGYTF TGTGCCAGCAGGTGGACAGGGGGCGAATATGGCTACACCTTC
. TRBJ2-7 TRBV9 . CASGEGAGYEQYF TGTGCCAGCGGAGAGGGGGCGGGATACGAGCAGTACTTC
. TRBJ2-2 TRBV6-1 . CASTSGRSSGELFF TGTGCCAGCACCTCCGGGAGATCTTCCGGGGAGCTGTTTTTT
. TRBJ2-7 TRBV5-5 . CASSSAIFHFYEQYF TGTGCCAGCAGCTCCGCCATTTTCCACTTCTACGAGCAGTACTTC
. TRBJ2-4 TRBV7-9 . CASSLGAGLAKNIQYF TGTGCCAGCAGCTTAGGGGCGGGACTAGCCAAAAACATTCAGTACTTC
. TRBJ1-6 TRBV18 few CASSTGGAENSPLHF TGTGCCAGCTCCACCGGCGGGGCAGAAAATTCACCCCTCCACTTT
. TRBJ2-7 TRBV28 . CASSGGTSLPYEQYF TGTGCCAGCAGTGGGGGGACGTCGTTACCCTACGAGCAGTACTTC
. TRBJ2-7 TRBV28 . CASRKGGRVSDEQYF TGTGCCAGCAGAAAAGGGGGACGGGTCAGTGACGAGCAGTACTTC
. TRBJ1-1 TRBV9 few CASSPPVGHTEAFF TGTGCCAGCAGCCCCCCTGTGGGGCACACTGAAGCTTTCTTT
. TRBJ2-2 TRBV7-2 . CASRSGNTGELFF TGTGCCAGCAGGAGCGGAAACACCGGGGAGCTGTTTTTT
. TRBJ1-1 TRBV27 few CASSPPGTEAFF TGTGCCAGCAGTCCCCCGGGCACTGAAGCTTTCTTT
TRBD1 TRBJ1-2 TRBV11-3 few CASSFRDRYNYGYTF TGTGCCAGCAGCTTCCGGGACAGATATAACTATGGCTACACCTTC
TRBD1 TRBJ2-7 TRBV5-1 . CASSPGQGERYEQYF TGCGCCAGCAGCCCTGGACAGGGAGAGAGGTACGAGCAGTACTTC
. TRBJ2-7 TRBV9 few CASSVSPQGGFYEQYF TGTGCCAGCAGCGTATCCCCACAGGGGGGGTTCTACGAGCAGTACTTC
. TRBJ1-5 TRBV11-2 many CASSLYLGSNQPQHF TGTGCCAGCAGCCTTTATCTCGGGAGCAATCAGCCCCAGCATTTT
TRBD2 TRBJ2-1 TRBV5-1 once CASSQSGNLYNEQFF TGCGCCAGCAGCCAAAGCGGGAACCTCTACAATGAGCAGTTCTTC
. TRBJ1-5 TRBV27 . CASSYGRGVNQPQHF TGTGCCAGCTCCTACGGCAGGGGCGTCAATCAGCCCCAGCATTTT
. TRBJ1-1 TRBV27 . CASSLGPTGSYTEAFF TGTGCCAGCAGTTTAGGGCCCACAGGGTCCTACACTGAAGCTTTCTTT
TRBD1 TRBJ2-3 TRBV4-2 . CASSRDRGTDTQYF TGTGCCAGCAGCCGGGACAGGGGCACAGATACGCAGTATTTT
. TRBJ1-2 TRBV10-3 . CAIMEFTYGYTF TGTGCCATCATGGAGTTCACCTATGGCTACACCTTC
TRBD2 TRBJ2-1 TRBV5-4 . CASSWGLGNEQFF TGTGCCAGCAGCTGGGGACTAGGCAATGAGCAGTTCTTC